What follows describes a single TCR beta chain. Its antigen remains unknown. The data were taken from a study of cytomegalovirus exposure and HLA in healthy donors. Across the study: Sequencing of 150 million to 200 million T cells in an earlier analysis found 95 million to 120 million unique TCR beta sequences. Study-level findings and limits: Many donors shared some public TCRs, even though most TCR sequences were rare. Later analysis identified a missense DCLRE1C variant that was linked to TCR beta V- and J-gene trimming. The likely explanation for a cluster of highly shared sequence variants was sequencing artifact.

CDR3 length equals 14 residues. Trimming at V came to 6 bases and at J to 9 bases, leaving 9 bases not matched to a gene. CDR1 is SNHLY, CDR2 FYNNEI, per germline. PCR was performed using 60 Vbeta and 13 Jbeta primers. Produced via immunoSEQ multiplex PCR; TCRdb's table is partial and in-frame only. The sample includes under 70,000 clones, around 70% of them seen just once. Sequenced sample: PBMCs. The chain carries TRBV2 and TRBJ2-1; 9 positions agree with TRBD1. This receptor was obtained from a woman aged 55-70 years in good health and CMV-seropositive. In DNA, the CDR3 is TGTGCCAGCAGCCGGGACAGGGAAGGAAGTGAGCAGTTCTTC. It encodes CASSRDREGSEQFF.